This record covers a single TCR beta chain. As yet, its antigen is unknown. This specimen belongs to a study of shared clonotypes between healthy human individuals. Those who donated, Caucasian adults without exception, all lived in Nashville, Tennessee. Per the germline V gene, CDR1 is MNHEY and CDR2 is SVGAGI. V shed 2 bases, J shed 16 bases, and the junction held 7 bases outside the gene matches. This CDR3 has 14 residues. General study results and limits: The diversity represented, both genetic and in exposure history, was limited by few donors. Relative to their counterparts shared across all four donors, non-shared clonotypes exhibited diminished generation probabilities. Incomplete sequencing of sorted subsets was indicated by rarefaction despite large depth.

TCRdb keeps only in-frame clones here, not all; method: immunoSEQ multiplex PCR. The sample records around 690,000 clones, less than 95% being singletons. V and J are TRBV6-5 and TRBJ2-1, with 14 bases identical to TRBD2. This clonotype was obtained from a man aged 18 to 29 in good health. Some clones in this sample may be carry-over from other donors' samples. Material: memory CD8+ T cells from PBMCs. As to subset: CD45RO+ cells pooled with CCR7-negative TemRA cells. The CDR3 is CASSYGTSGREFFF. Here the CDR3 DNA reads TGTGCCAGCAGTTACGGGACTAGCGGGAGAGAGTTCTTCTTC.